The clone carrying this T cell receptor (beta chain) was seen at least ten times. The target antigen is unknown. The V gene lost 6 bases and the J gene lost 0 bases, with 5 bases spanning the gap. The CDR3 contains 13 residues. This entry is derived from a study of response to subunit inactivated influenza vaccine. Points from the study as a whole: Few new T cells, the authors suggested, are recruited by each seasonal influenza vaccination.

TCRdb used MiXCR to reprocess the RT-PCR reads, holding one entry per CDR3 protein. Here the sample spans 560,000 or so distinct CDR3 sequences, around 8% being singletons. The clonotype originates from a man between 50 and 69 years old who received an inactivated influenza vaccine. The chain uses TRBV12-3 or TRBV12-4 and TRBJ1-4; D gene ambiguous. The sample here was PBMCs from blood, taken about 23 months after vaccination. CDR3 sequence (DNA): TGTGCCAGCAGCCAGGCAACTAATGAAAAACTGTTTTTT. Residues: CASSQATNEKLFF.